The subject of this entry is one TCR beta chain. Its target is unknown. Genomic DNA constituted the template upon which TCR beta VDJ and CDR3 profiling was performed. TCRdb reprocessed the reads via MiXCR and lists one record per CDR3 protein. The table shows 200,000 or so distinct CDR3 sequences, with around three fifths occurring only once. The data derive from a study of CD8+CD57+ T cells in acquired aplastic anemia. The study's findings and limits: Roughly 29 was the count of CD8+ CDR3 sequences that patients shared with controls.

After removal of 1 base from V and 3 bases from J, the junction contained 5 bases not matched to a gene. Germline V CDR1 and CDR2: SGHTA, FQGNSA. There are 15 residues in the CDR3. The source material was sorted CD4+, CD8+, or CD8+CD57+ T cells (not recorded which) from PBMCs. The chain employs TRBV7-2 and TRBJ2-5; 7 bases map to TRBD2. The sequence was obtained from a human donor with severe aplastic anemia or a healthy control (not recorded which). CDR3 nucleotides: TGTGCCAGCAGCTTAGGGGGGGGGGGTGAAGAGACCCAGTACTTC. Protein: CASSLGGGGEETQYF.